This is a list of T cell receptor beta chains from one sample in a study of post-analysis software for immune sequencing data. TCRdb redid the calling of the PCR reads with MiXCR, one entry per CDR3 protein. Of fewer than 550,000 distinct CDR3 sequences in the sample, around a third were seen once. The sequencing sample was made of blood. The receptors come from a girl between 2 and 17 years old with multiple sclerosis. Both conserved end residues are part of each CDR3. D genes are given only for firm matches. The listing skips clone size in some rows; elsewhere it reads once, few, many or a size class.

V gene,clone size,J gene,D gene,CDR3 protein,CDR3 DNA
TRBV25-1,-,TRBJ1-2,-,CASSRQNSNYGYTF,TGTGCCAGCAGTCGACAGAATTCTAACTATGGCTACACCTTC
TRBV3-1,-,TRBJ2-5,TRBD2,CASSQENNQTSGGKLETQYF,TGTGCCAGCAGCCAGGAGAATAATCAGACTAGCGGGGGAAAATTGGAGACCCAGTACTTC
TRBV12-3/TRBV12-4,-,TRBJ2-1,TRBD2,CASSSPGLTYNEQFF,TGTGCCAGCAGTTCCCCGGGACTAACCTACAATGAGCAGTTCTTC
TRBV5-1,-,TRBJ2-4,TRBD1,CASSSLTGGLKNIQYF,TGCGCCAGCAGCTCCCTGACAGGGGGCCTCAAAAACATTCAGTACTTC
TRBV4-1,few,TRBJ1-2,-,CASSQGRNFNYGYTF,TGCGCCAGCAGCCAGGGACGGAACTTTAACTATGGCTACACCTTC
TRBV10-3,-,TRBJ2-5,TRBD1,CAVSGQGYQETHYF,TGTGCCGTCAGTGGACAGGGATACCAAGAGACCCACTACTTC
TRBV7-2,few,TRBJ2-3,-,CASSLEGRAADTQYF,TGTGCCAGCAGCTTAGAGGGCAGGGCGGCAGATACGCAGTATTTT
TRBV3-1,-,TRBJ2-5,-,CASSHPPGRETQYF,TGTGCCAGCAGCCATCCCCCAGGGAGAGAGACCCAGTACTTC
TRBV12-3/TRBV12-4,-,TRBJ1-1,-,CASSDYAGEAFF,TGTGCCAGCAGTGATTATGCAGGTGAAGCTTTCTTT
TRBV6-6,few,TRBJ2-7,-,CASRLFLRSYEQYF,TGTGCCAGCAGGCTTTTTCTTCGCTCCTACGAGCAGTACTTC
TRBV7-3,few,TRBJ2-2,-,CASSLSPRGLGELFF,TGTGCCAGCAGCTTAAGCCCGCGGGGGCTCGGGGAGCTGTTTTTT
TRBV20-1,-,TRBJ2-3,-,CSAPPGPSSTDTQYF,TGCAGTGCCCCGCCGGGACCCAGCAGCACAGATACGCAGTATTTT